This entry is about one TCR beta chain. The CDR3 consists of 16 residues. Trimming left V 4 bases short and J 9 bases short, with 25 bases between. From germline, CDR1 is SQVTM and CDR2 ANQGSEA. This sample is drawn from a study of blood T cell repertoires in COVID-19. About the research overall: The cDNA or gDNA used as material had been derived from T cells, B-cell-depleted T cells, or PBMCs.

Sequencing used immunoSEQ multiplex PCR; TCRdb keeps in-frame clones, though not all of them. The profile shows 150,000 to 200,000 clones, 70% to 90% of them singletons. Material for sequencing was PBMCs or T cells enriched from blood (not recorded which). The TCR originated in a woman aged 18-29 years who had recovered from COVID-19. The chain carries TRBV29-1 and TRBJ2-1, with D tentatively TRBD1 (6 bases). CDR3 nucleotide sequence: TGCAGCGTTGGACCCACGATTGGGGGTCAGGGGAGTGAGCAGTTCTTC. Protein sequence: CSVGPTIGGQGSEQFF.